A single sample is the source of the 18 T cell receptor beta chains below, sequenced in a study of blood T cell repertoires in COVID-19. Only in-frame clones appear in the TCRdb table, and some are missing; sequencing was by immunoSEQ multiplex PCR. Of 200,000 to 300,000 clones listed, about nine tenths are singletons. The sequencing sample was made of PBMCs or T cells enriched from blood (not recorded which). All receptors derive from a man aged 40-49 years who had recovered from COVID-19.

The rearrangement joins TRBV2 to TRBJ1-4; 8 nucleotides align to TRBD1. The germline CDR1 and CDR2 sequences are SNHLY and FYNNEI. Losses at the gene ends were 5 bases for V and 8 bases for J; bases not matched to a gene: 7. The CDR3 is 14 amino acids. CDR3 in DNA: TGTGCCAGCAGTTTGACAGGGGACGGGGAAAAACTGTTTTTT. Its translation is CASSLTGDGEKLFF.

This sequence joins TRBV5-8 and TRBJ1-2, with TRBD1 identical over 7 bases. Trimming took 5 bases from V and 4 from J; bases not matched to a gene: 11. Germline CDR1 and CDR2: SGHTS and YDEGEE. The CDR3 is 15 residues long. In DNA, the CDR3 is TGTGCCAGCAGATTACAGGGGTTAACGGGCTATGGCTACACCTTC. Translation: CASRLQGLTGYGYTF.

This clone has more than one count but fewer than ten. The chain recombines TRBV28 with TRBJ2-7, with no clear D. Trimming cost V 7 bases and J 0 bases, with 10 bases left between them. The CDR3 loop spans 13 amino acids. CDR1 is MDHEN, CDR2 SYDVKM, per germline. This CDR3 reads CASNLGSSYEQYF. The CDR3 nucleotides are TGTGCCAGCAATTTGGGCAGCTCCTACGAGCAGTACTTC.

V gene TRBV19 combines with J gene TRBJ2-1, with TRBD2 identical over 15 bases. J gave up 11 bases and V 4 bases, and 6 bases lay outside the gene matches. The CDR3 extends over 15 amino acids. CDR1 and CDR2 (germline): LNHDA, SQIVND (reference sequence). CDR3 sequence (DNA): TGTGCCAGTAGTAAATCCGGGACTAGCGGGAGGAAGCAGTTCTTC. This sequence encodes CASSKSGTSGRKQFF.

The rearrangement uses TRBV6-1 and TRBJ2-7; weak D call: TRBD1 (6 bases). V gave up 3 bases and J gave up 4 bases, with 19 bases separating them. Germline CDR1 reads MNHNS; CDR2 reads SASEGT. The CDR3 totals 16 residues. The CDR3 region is CASSDIRTVGSYEQYF. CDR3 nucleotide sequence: TGTGCCAGCAGTGATATCCGGACAGTCGGTTCATACGAGCAGTACTTC.

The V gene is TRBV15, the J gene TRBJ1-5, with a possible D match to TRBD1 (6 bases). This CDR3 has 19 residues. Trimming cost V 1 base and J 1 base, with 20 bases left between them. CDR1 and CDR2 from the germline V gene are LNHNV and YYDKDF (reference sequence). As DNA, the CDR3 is TGTGCCACCAGCAGAGCGACAGGTTTTCAAACGGGCAGCAATCAGCCCCAGCATTTT. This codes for CATSRATGFQTGSNQPQHF.

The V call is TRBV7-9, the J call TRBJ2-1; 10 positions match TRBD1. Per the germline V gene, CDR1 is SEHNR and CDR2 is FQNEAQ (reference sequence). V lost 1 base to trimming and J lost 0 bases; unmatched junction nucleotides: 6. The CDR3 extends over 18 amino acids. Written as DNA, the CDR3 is TGTGCCAGCAGCTTAGGTTCCGGGACAGGGGACTCCTACAATGAGCAGTTCTTC. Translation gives CASSLGSGTGDSYNEQFF.

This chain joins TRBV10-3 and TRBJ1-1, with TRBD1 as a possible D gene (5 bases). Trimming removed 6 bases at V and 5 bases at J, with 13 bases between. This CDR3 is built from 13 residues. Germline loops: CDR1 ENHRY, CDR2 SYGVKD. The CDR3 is CAIRGGSGTEAFF. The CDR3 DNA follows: TGTGCCATCAGGGGGGGGTCGGGAACTGAAGCTTTCTTT.

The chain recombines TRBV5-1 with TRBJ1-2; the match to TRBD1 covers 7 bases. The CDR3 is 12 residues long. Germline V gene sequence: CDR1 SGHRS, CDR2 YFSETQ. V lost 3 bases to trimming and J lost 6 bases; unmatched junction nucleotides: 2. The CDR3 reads CASSSDRDGYTF. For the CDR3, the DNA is TGCGCCAGCAGCTCAGACAGGGATGGCTACACCTTC.

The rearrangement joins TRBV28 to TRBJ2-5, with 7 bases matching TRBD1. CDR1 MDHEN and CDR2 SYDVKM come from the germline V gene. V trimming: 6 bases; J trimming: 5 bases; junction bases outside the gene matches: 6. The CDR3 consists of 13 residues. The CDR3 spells CASRAGGWETQYF. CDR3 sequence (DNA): TGTGCCAGCAGGGCAGGGGGTTGGGAGACCCAGTACTTC.

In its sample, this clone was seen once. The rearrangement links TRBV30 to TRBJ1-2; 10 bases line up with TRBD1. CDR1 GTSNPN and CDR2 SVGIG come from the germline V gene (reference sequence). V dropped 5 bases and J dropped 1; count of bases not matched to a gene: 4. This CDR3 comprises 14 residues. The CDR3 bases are TGTGCCTGGTGCCGGGACAGGGGTAACTATGGCTACACCTTC. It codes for CAWCRDRGNYGYTF.

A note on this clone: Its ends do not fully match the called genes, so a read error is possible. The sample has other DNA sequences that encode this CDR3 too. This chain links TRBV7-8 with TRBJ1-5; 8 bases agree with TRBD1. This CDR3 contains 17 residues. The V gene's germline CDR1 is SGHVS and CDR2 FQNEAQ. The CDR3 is CASSLGTGGNSNQPQHF. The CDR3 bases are TGTGCCAGTAGCTTAGGAACAGGGGGTAATTCCAATCAGCCCCAGCATTTT.

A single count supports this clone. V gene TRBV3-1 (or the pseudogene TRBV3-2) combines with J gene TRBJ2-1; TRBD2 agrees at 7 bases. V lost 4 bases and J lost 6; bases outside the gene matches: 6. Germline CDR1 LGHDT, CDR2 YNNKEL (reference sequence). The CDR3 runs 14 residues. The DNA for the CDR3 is TGTGCCAGCAGCCTGACTAGCATCAGCAATGAGCAGTTCTTC. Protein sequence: CASSLTSISNEQFF.

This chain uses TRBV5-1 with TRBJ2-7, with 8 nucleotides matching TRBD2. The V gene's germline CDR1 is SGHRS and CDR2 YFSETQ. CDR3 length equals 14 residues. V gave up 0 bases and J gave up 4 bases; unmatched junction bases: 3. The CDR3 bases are TGCGCCAGCAGCTTGGAGAGCGGGAGTTACGAGCAGTACTTC. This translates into CASSLESGSYEQYF. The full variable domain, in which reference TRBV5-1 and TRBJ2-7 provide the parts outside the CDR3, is KAGVTQTPRYLIKTRGQQVTLSCSPISGHRSVSWYQQTPGQGLQFLFEYFSETQRNKGNFPGRFSGRQFSNSRSEMNVSTLELGDSALYLCASSLESGSYEQYFGPGTRLTVT.

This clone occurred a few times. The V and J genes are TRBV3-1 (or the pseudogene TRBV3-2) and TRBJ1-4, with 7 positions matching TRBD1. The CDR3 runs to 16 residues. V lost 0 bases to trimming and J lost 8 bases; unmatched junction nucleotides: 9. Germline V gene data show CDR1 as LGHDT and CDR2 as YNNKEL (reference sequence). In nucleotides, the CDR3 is TGTGCCAGCAGCCAAGACGCGACAGGGCGGGTGGAAAAACTGTTTTTT. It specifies CASSQDATGRVEKLFF.

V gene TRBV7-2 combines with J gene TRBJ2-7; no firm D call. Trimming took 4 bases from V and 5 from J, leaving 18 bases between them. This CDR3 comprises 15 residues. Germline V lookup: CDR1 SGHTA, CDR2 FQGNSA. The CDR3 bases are TGTGCCAGCAGCTCATCCCCCGACCTGGGCAACGAGCAGTACTTC. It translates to CASSSSPDLGNEQYF.

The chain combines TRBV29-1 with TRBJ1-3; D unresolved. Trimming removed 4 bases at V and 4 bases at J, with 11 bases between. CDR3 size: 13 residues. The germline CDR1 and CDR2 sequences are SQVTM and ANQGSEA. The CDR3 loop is CSVAGVSGNTIYF. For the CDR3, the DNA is TGCAGCGTTGCGGGTGTTTCAGGAAACACCATATATTTT.

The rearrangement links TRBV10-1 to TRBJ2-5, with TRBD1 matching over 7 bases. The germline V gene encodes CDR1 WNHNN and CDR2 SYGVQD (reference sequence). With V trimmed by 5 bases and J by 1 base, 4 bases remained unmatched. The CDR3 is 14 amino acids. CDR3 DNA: TGCGCCAGCAGTCAAAGGGACAGCCAAGAGACCCAGTACTTC. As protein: CASSQRDSQETQYF.